This TCR beta chain was recorded in a study of blood T cell repertoires in COVID-19. Germline assignment: CDR1 MGHRA and CDR2 YSYEKL. This CDR3 has 17 amino acids. V lost 0 bases and J 4 bases, leaving 13 bases between the germline ends. Repertoires were generated with immunoSEQ multiplex PCR, while TCRdb's copy carries only in-frame clones and drops some. The sample has 80,000 or so clones, roughly 80% seen once; the top ten hold 18%. The chain couples TRBV4-1 to TRBJ1-6, with D hard to call. The source of this sequence is a woman aged 55-70 years with acute or convalescent COVID-19. What was sequenced was peripheral blood. CDR3: CASSQDGGSVYNSPLHF. The CDR3 DNA is TGCGCCAGCAGCCAAGATGGTGGCAGCGTTTATAATTCACCCCTCCACTTT.